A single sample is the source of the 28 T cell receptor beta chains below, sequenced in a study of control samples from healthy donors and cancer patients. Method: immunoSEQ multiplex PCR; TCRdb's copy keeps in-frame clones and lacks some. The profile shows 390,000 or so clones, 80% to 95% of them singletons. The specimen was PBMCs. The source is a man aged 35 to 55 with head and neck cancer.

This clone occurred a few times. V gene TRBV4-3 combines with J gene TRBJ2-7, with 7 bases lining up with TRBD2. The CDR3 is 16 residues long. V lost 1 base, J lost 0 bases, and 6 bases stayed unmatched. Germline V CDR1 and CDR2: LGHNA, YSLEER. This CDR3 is CASSQGGGDSSYEQYF. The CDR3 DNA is TGCGCCAGCAGCCAAGGGGGGGGAGACAGCTCCTACGAGCAGTACTTC.

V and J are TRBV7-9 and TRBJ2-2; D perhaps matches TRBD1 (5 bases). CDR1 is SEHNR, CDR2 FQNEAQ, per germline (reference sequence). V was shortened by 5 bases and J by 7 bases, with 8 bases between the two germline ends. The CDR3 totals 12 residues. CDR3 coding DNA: TGTGCCAGCAGCCAGACAGACGGGGAGCTGTTTTTT. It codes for CASSQTDGELFF.

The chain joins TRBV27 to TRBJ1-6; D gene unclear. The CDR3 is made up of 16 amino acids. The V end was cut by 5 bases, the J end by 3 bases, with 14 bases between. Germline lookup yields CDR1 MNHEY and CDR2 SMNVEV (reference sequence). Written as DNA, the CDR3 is TGTGCCAGCAGTCCCTCGGATATGGGCTATAATTCACCCCTCCACTTT. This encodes CASSPSDMGYNSPLHF.

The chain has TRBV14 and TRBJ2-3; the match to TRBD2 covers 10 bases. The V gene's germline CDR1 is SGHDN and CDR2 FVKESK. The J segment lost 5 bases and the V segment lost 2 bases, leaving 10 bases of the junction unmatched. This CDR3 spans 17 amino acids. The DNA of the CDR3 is TGTGCCAGCAGCCAATCCCTAGCGGGAGTAATTAAAGATACGCAGTATTTT. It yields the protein CASSQSLAGVIKDTQYF.

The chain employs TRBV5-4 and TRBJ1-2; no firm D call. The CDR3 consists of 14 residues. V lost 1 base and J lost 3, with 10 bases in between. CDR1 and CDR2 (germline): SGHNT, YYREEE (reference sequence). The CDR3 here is CASSLPSGDYGYTF. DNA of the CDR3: TGTGCCAGCAGCTTGCCCTCAGGAGACTATGGCTACACCTTC.

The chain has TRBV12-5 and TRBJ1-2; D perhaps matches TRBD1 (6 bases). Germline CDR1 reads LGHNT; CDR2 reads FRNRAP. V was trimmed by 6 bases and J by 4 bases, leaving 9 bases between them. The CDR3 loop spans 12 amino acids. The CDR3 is CASGGGFYGYTF. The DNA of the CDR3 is TGTGCTAGTGGGGGGGGCTTCTATGGCTACACCTTC. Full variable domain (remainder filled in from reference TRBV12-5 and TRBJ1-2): DARVTQTPRHKVTEMGQEVTMRCQPILGHNTVFWYRQTMMQGLELLAYFRNRAPLDDSGMPKDRFSAEMPDATLATLKIQPSEPRDSAVYFCASGGGFYGYTFGSGTRLTVV.

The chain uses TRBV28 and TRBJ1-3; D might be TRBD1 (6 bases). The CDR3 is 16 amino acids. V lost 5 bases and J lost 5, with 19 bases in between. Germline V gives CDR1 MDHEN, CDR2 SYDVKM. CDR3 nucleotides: TGTGCCAGCAGTCAAAATAACAGGGCTAGTAGAAACACCATATATTTT. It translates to CASSQNNRASRNTIYF.

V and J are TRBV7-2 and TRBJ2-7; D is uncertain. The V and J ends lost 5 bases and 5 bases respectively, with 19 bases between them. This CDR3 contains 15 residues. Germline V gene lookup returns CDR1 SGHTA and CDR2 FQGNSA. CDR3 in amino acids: CASSLTTPGLNEQYF. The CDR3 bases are TGTGCCAGCAGCCTAACTACGCCGGGCCTCAACGAGCAGTACTTC.

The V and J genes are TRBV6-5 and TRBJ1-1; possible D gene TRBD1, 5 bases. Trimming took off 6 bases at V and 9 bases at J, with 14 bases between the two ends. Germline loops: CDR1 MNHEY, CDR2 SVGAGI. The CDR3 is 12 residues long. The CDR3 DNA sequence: TGTGCCAGCAGGATAGGAGGGGTACAAGCTTTCTTT. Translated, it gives CASRIGGVQAFF.

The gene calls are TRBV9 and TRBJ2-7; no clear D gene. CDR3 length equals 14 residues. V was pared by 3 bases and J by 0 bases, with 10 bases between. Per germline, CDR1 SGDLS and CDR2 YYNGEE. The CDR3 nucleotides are TGTGCCAGCAGCGGAGGAGTAAGCTCCTACGAGCAGTACTTC. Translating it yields CASSGGVSSYEQYF.

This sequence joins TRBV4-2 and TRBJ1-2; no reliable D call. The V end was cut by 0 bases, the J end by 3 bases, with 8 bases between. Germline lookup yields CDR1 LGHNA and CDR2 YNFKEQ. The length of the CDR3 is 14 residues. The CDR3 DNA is TGTGCCAGCAGCCAAGATCCGGAGGACTATGGCTACACCTTC. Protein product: CASSQDPEDYGYTF.

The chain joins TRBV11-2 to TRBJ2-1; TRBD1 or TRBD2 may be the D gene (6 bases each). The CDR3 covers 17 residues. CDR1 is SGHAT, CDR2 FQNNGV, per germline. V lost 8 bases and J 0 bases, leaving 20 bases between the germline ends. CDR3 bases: TGTGCCAGCGATACAGGGACTGGCGGGGTCTCCTACAATGAGCAGTTCTTC. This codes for CASDTGTGGVSYNEQFF.

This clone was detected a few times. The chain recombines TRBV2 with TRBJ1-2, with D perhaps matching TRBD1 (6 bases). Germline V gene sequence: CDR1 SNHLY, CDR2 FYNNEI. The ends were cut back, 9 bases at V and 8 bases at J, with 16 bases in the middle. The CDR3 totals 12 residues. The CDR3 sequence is CARPRGGGGYTF. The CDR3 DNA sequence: TGTGCCAGACCCCGAGGGGGGGGAGGCTACACCTTC.

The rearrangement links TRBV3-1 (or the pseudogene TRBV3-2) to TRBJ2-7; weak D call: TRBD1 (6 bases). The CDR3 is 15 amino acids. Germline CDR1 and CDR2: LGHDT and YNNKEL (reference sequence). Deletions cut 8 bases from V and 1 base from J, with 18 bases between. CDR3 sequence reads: CASGSQGFLSYEQYF. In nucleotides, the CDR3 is TGTGCCAGCGGCTCCCAGGGGTTTCTATCCTACGAGCAGTACTTC.

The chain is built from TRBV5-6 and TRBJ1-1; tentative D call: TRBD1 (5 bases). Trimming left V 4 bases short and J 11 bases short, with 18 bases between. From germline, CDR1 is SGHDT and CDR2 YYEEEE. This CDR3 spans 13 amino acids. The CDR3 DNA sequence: TGTGCCAGCAGCCTGGGGACGGGGGACGACGCTTTCTTT. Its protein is CASSLGTGDDAFF. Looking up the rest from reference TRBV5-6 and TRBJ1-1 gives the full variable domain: DAGVTQSPTHLIKTRGQQVTLRCSPKSGHDTVSWYQQALGQGPQFIFQYYEEEERQRGNFPDRFSGHQFPNYSSELNVNALLLGDSALYLCASSLGTGDDAFFGQGTRLTVV.

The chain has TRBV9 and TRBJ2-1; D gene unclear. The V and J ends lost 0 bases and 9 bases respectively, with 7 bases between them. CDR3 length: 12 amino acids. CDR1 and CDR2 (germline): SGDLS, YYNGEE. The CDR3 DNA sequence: TGTGCCAGCAGCGTAGCTGTGGGTGAGCAGTTCTTC. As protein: CASSVAVGEQFF.

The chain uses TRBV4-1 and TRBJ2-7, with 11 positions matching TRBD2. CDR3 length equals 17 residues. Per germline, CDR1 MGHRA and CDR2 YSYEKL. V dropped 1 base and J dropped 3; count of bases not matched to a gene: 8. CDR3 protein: CASSQGLSGRADYEQYF. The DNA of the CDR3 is TGCGCCAGCAGCCAAGGACTTAGCGGGAGGGCCGACTACGAGCAGTACTTC.

The CDR3 sequence: CASSKLAGGNTGELFF. The CDR3 DNA is TGTGCCAGCAGCAAGCTAGCGGGGGGGAACACCGGGGAGCTGTTTTTT. This chain joins TRBV3-1 (or the pseudogene TRBV3-2) and TRBJ2-2; 11 bases fit TRBD2. The CDR3 is 16 residues long. From germline, CDR1 is LGHDT and CDR2 YNNKEL (reference sequence). V shed 5 bases and J 1 base; nucleotides not matched to a gene: 3.

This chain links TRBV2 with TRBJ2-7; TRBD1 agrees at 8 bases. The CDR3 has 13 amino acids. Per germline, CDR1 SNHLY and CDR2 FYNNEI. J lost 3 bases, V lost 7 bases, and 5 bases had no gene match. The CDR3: CASNLDRDYEQYF. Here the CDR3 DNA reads TGTGCCAGCAACTTGGACAGGGACTACGAGCAGTACTTC.

The CDR3 coding sequence is TGTGCCAGCAGCCCCCAGTTCAGGGGGCGCATGAACACTGAAGCTTTCTTT. Protein: CASSPQFRGRMNTEAFF. This sequence joins TRBV5-4 and TRBJ1-1, with TRBD1 identical over 8 bases. Germline V CDR1 and CDR2: SGHNT, YYREEE (reference sequence). V was pared by 4 bases and J by 0 bases, with 11 bases of the junction left unmatched. The CDR3 runs to 17 residues.

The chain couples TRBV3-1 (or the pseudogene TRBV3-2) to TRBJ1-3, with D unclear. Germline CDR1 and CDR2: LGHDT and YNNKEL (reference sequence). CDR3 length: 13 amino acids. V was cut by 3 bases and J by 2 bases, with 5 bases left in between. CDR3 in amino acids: CASSQQPGNTIYF. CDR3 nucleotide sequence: TGTGCCAGCAGCCAGCAACCTGGAAACACCATATATTTT.

The CDR3 bases are TGTGCCAGCAGCCAAGCCTCCTTAGCGGGAGTCTCCTACGAGCAGTACTTC. It yields the protein CASSQASLAGVSYEQYF. This chain joins TRBV3-1 (or the pseudogene TRBV3-2) and TRBJ2-7; TRBD2 agrees at 9 bases. The CDR3 consists of 17 residues. The germline V gene encodes CDR1 LGHDT and CDR2 YNNKEL (reference sequence). The junction had 7 bases not matched to a gene; V was cut back by 1 base and J by 0 bases.

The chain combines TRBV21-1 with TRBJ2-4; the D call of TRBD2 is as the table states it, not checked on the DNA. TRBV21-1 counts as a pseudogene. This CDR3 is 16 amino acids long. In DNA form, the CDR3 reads TGTGCCAGCAGCAAAGAACGGGTCGTGGCCAAAAACATTCAGTACTTC. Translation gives CASSKERVVAKNIQYF.

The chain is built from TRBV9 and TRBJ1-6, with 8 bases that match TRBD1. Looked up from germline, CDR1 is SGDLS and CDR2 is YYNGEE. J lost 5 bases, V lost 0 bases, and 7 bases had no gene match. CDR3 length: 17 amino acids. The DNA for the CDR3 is TGTGCCAGCAGCGTAGGGACAGGGAGGAATGATAATTCACCCCTCCACTTT. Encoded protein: CASSVGTGRNDNSPLHF. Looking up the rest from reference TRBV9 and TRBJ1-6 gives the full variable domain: DSGVTQTPKHLITATGQRVTLRCSPRSGDLSVYWYQQSLDQGLQFLIQYYNGEERAKGNILERFSAQQFPDLHSELNLSSLELGDSALYFCASSVGTGRNDNSPLHFGNGTRLTVT.

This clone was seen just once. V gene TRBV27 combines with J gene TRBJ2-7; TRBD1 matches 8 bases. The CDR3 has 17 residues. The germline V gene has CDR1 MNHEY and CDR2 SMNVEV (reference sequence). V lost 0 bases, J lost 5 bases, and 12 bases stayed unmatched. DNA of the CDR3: TGTGCCAGCAGTTTATCCCCAGCCCTCGGACAGGGTAACGAGCAGTACTTC. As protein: CASSLSPALGQGNEQYF.

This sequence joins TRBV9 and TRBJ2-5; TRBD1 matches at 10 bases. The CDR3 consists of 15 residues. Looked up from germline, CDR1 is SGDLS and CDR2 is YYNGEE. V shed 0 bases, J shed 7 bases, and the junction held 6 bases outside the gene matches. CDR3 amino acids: CASSVGGDRGATQYF. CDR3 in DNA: TGTGCCAGCAGCGTAGGTGGGGACAGGGGAGCGACCCAGTACTTC.

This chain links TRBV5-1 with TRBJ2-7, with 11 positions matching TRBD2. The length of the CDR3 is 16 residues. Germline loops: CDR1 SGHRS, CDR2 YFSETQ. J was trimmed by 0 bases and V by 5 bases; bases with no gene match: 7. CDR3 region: CASSGLAGGDSYEQYF. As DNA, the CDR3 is TGCGCCAGCAGTGGCCTAGCGGGGGGCGACTCCTACGAGCAGTACTTC.

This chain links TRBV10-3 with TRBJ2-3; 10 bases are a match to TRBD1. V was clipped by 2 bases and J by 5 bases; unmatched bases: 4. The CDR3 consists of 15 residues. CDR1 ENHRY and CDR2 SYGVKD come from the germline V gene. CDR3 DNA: TGTGCCATCAGTGAGACCCGGGACAGGGGAGATACGCAGTATTTT. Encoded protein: CAISETRDRGDTQYF.